The 30 T cell receptor beta chains below all came from one sample that was sequenced in a study of blood T cell repertoires in COVID-19. Using immunoSEQ multiplex PCR, the repertoire was profiled, and TCRdb retains in-frame clones only, with some absent. The sample yields about 360,000 clones, 88% seen once. Input material: PBMCs or T cells enriched from blood (not recorded which). These TCRs come from a middle-aged woman with acute COVID-19.

This chain connects TRBV9 to TRBJ2-6, with 13 bases aligning to TRBD2. Germline loops: CDR1 SGDLS, CDR2 YYNGEE. The CDR3 length is 21 residues. Trimming cost V 2 bases and J 0 bases; bases outside gene matches: 11. The CDR3 DNA sequence: TGTGCCAGCAGCGTGGCGACTAGCGGGGGGTCCGGGCCCTCTGGGGCCAACGTCCTGACTTTC. Amino acid sequence: CASSVATSGGSGPSGANVLTF.

This chain connects TRBV5-4 to TRBJ2-5, with TRBD1 as a possible D gene (6 bases). V was cut by 4 bases and J by 3 bases, with 13 bases left in between. The germline V gene encodes CDR1 SGHNT and CDR2 YYREEE (reference sequence). The CDR3 extends over 14 amino acids. CDR3 protein: CASSHTDRKETQYF. CDR3 bases: TGTGCCAGCAGCCACACGGACAGAAAAGAGACCCAGTACTTC.

The chain uses TRBV15 and TRBJ2-1, with D possibly being TRBD1 (6 bases). This CDR3 is built from 17 residues. Germline V lookup: CDR1 LNHNV, CDR2 YYDKDF (reference sequence). V was cut by 0 bases and J by 3 bases, with 15 bases left in between. Here the CDR3 reads CATSRENRDTFYNEQFF. CDR3 DNA sequence: TGTGCCACCAGCAGAGAGAACCGGGACACCTTCTACAATGAGCAGTTCTTC. Complete variable domain (other parts from reference TRBV15 and TRBJ2-1): DAMVIQNPRYQVTQFGKPVTLSCSQTLNHNVMYWYQQKSSQAPKLLFHYYDKDFNNEADTPDNFQSRRPNTSFCFLDIRSPGLGDTAMYLCATSRENRDTFYNEQFFGPGTRLTVL.

This clone has only one observation. Here the CDR3 reads CAWSTPGGETQYF. The CDR3 DNA follows: TGTGCCTGGAGTACCCCGGGAGGAGAGACCCAGTACTTC. The chain carries TRBV30 and TRBJ2-5, with TRBD2 matching over 7 bases. Germline lookup yields CDR1 GTSNPN and CDR2 SVGIG (reference sequence). The V segment lost 2 bases and the J segment 4 bases; nucleotides outside the gene matches: 4. This CDR3 spans 13 amino acids.

The J gene is TRBJ2-5, the V gene TRBV5-8, with 9 positions matching TRBD2. From germline, CDR1 is SGHTS and CDR2 YDEGEE. The CDR3 spans 16 residues. V was clipped by 0 bases and J by 6 bases; unmatched bases: 9. CDR3 nucleotides: TGTGCCAGCAGCTTGGATGAGCGGGGGGTAGGAAAGACCCAGTACTTC. Its translation: CASSLDERGVGKTQYF.

The chain is built from TRBV5-1 and TRBJ1-4; D call uncertain. Germline V gene data show CDR1 as SGHRS and CDR2 as YFSETQ. V was pared by 0 bases and J by 7 bases, with 10 bases between. This CDR3 is built from 14 residues. DNA of the CDR3: TGCGCCAGCAGCTTGGCAGAGGCTGGTGAAAAACTGTTTTTT. It codes for CASSLAEAGEKLFF.

The chain links TRBV27 to TRBJ1-2; 7 nucleotides line up with TRBD1. The germline gives CDR1 MNHEY, CDR2 SMNVEV (reference sequence). With 3 bases clipped from V and 6 bases from J, the junction kept 10 bases outside the gene matches. The CDR3 spans 15 residues. CDR3 amino acids: CASSLSRGINNGYTF. The CDR3 DNA reads as TGTGCCAGCAGTTTGTCCAGGGGGATCAATAATGGCTACACCTTC.

This clone is a singleton in its sample. This chain uses TRBV19 with TRBJ1-1; possible D gene TRBD1, 6 bases. CDR3 length: 15 amino acids. V lost 5 bases and J 3 bases, leaving 16 bases between the germline ends. The germline gives CDR1 LNHDA, CDR2 SQIVND (reference sequence). CDR3 protein: CASSSPHWTDTEAFF. In DNA, the CDR3 is TGTGCCAGTAGTTCTCCTCATTGGACAGACACTGAAGCTTTCTTT.

The V gene is TRBV2, the J gene TRBJ1-5, with 7 bases fitting TRBD1. The germline V gene has CDR1 SNHLY and CDR2 FYNNEI. Trimming at V came to 8 bases and at J to 7 bases, leaving 11 bases not matched to a gene. The CDR3 extends over 14 amino acids. CDR3 coding DNA: TGTGCCAGCTCGAGACAGGGTCTTAGGCAGCCCCAGCATTTT. Amino acid sequence: CASSRQGLRQPQHF.

The chain carries TRBV6-5 and TRBJ2-7; no clear D gene. Germline V CDR1 and CDR2: MNHEY, SVGAGI. V was cut by 4 bases and J by 7 bases, with 14 bases left in between. The CDR3 is made up of 13 amino acids. The CDR3 DNA follows: TGTGCCAGCAGTTCCCAGGCCCTCCGGGAGCAGTACTTC. Protein sequence: CASSSQALREQYF.

This clone appeared a single time. J is TRBJ2-1 and V is TRBV23-1, with 8 bases aligning to TRBD1. TRBV23-1 is an ORF; its function is uncertain. This CDR3 has 16 residues. J was trimmed by 2 bases and V by 8 bases; bases with no gene match: 11. CDR3 nucleotide sequence: TGCGCCAGCCCCACCCCCCAGGGGGCTACCTACAATGAGCAGTTCTTC. Its protein is CASPTPQGATYNEQFF.

V usage is TRBV14 and J usage is TRBJ1-6; no reliable D call. CDR1 and CDR2 from the germline V gene are SGHDN and FVKESK. Trimming took 5 bases from V and 11 from J, leaving 16 bases between them. The CDR3 sequence is 14 residues long. The CDR3: CASSTEGGITPLHF. The CDR3 region has the DNA TGTGCCAGCAGCACTGAGGGTGGGATTACACCCCTCCACTTT.

V usage is TRBV19 and J usage is TRBJ1-6; D unclear. The ends were cut back, 5 bases at V and 7 bases at J, with 15 bases in the middle. The CDR3 covers 15 residues. CDR1 is LNHDA, CDR2 SQIVND, per germline (reference sequence). The CDR3 DNA reads TGTGCCAGTAGTCCCCGGACCGGGGTAAATTCACCCCTCCACTTT. It specifies CASSPRTGVNSPLHF.

The CDR3 reads CASSHLTRGLEQYF. As DNA, the CDR3 is TGCGCCAGCAGTCATCTTACCAGGGGGCTGGAGCAGTACTTC. V gene TRBV23-1 combines with J gene TRBJ2-7; 8 nucleotides match TRBD1. TRBV23-1 is recorded as an ORF, its role being uncertain. V was pared by 3 bases and J by 7 bases, with 8 bases of the junction left unmatched. This CDR3 has 14 residues.

A remark on this clone: This same CDR3 is encoded by further DNA sequences in the sample. The V gene is TRBV5-4, the J gene TRBJ1-5; D remains unclear. The V gene lost 0 bases and the J gene lost 5 bases, with 6 bases spanning the gap. Germline V gene lookup returns CDR1 SGHNT and CDR2 YYREEE (reference sequence). The CDR3 length is 13 residues. DNA for the CDR3: TGTGCCAGCAGCTTGGGCGGGGATCAGCCCCAGCATTTT. Its protein product is CASSLGGDQPQHF. Based on the CDR3 plus reference TRBV5-4 and TRBJ1-5, the full variable domain is ETGVTQSPTHLIKTRGQQVTLRCSSQSGHNTVSWYQQALGQGPQFIFQYYREEENGRGNFPPRFSGLQFPNYSSELNVNALELDDSALYLCASSLGGDQPQHFGDGTRLSIL.

The genes are TRBV27 and TRBJ2-7; TRBD1 matches at 10 bases. J gave up 6 bases and V 7 bases, and 9 bases lay outside the gene matches. Germline-derived CDR1 and CDR2 are MNHEY and SMNVEV (reference sequence). The CDR3 is 14 residues long. Written as DNA, the CDR3 is TGTGCCAGCACCTCCGGGACAGGGGTGACCGAGCAGTACTTC. This sequence encodes CASTSGTGVTEQYF.

V and J are TRBV19 and TRBJ2-7; 8 bases line up with TRBD2. V lost 6 bases and J lost 3; bases outside the gene matches: 10. In germline, CDR1 is LNHDA, CDR2 SQIVND (reference sequence). CDR3 length: 15 amino acids. CDR3 amino acids: CASSLPGTSLYEQYF. The CDR3 DNA sequence: TGTGCCAGTAGCCTACCTGGGACTAGTCTCTACGAGCAGTACTTC.

The CDR3 nucleotides are TGTGCCAGCAGCTTAACGGACAGGGGTTCACCCCTCCACTTT. Its protein is CASSLTDRGSPLHF. This sequence joins TRBV7-6 and TRBJ1-6, with 9 bases identical to TRBD1. The CDR3 extends over 14 amino acids. V lost 2 bases and J lost 9; bases outside the gene matches: 2. In germline, CDR1 is SGHVS, CDR2 FNYEAQ.

The CDR3 loop is CAWIFAGANVLTF. In nucleotides, the CDR3 is TGTGCCTGGATCTTCGCTGGGGCCAACGTCCTGACTTTC. The chain links TRBV30 to TRBJ2-6; D not certain. Germline V gene data show CDR1 as GTSNPN and CDR2 as SVGIG (reference sequence). Trimming stripped 4 bases from V and 2 bases from J, with 6 bases between. The CDR3 spans 13 residues. Full variable domain (remainder filled in from reference TRBV30 and TRBJ2-6): SQTIHQWPATLVQPVGSPLSLECTVEGTSNPNLYWYRQAAGRGLQLLFYSVGIGQISSEVPQNLSASRPQDRQFILSSKKLLLSDSGFYLCAWIFAGANVLTFGAGSRLTVL.

The V and J genes are TRBV7-9 and TRBJ1-1, with unresolved D. The V end was cut by 11 bases, the J end by 2 bases, with 15 bases between. CDR1 is SEHNR and CDR2 is FQNEAQ in the germline V gene (reference sequence). The CDR3 length is 13 residues. The CDR3 DNA reads as TGTGCCTTCGGGTCGGGTGGTAACACTGAAGCTTTCTTT. Translating it yields CAFGSGGNTEAFF.

This chain links TRBV11-2 with TRBJ1-2; the match to TRBD1 covers 11 bases. Unmatched junction bases numbered 8, after V lost 8 bases and J lost 3 bases. CDR1 and CDR2 from the germline V gene are SGHAT and FQNNGV. The CDR3 is made up of 15 amino acids. CDR3 sequence: CASRVPGQGDYGYTF. The CDR3 bases are TGTGCCAGCCGAGTGCCGGGACAGGGGGACTATGGCTACACCTTC.

The genes are TRBV27 and TRBJ1-2; D is uncertain. V was cut by 2 bases and J by 2 bases, with 9 bases left in between. The CDR3 length is 14 residues. Germline assignment: CDR1 MNHEY and CDR2 SMNVEV (reference sequence). This CDR3 reads CASSLNRRNYGYTF. The CDR3 DNA sequence: TGTGCCAGCAGTTTAAATAGGCGGAACTATGGCTACACCTTC.

The V and J genes are TRBV21-1 and TRBJ2-5; the tabulated D call, TRBD2, remains unverified against the DNA. TRBV21-1 corresponds to a pseudogene. The length of the CDR3 is 15 residues. The CDR3 loop reads CASTLYVRVLETQYF. CDR3 nucleotide sequence: TGTGCCAGCACCTTATATGTTCGGGTTTTAGAGACCCAGTACTTC.

This clone was counted between two and nine times. The chain uses TRBV2 and TRBJ1-6; D is ambiguous. With 7 bases removed from V and 0 bases from J, the gap between germline ends came to 10 bases. The V gene's germline CDR1 is SNHLY and CDR2 FYNNEI. The CDR3 length is 15 residues. The CDR3 sequence is CASNVESSYNSPLHF. In DNA, the CDR3 is TGTGCCAGCAATGTGGAGAGCTCCTATAATTCACCCCTCCACTTT.

V and J are TRBV5-1 and TRBJ2-7; 7 bases are shared with TRBD1. Germline CDR1 is SGHRS and CDR2 is YFSETQ. There are 16 residues in the CDR3. The ends lost 0 bases at V and 2 bases at J; junction bases unmatched: 8. The CDR3 DNA sequence: TGCGCCAGCAGCTTGGCCCAAGGGACAGAAGCCTACGAGCAGTACTTC. Translation gives CASSLAQGTEAYEQYF.

This rearrangement joins TRBV7-2 to TRBJ2-7; D might be TRBD2 (6 bases). The CDR3 has 16 amino acids. Looked up from germline, CDR1 is SGHTA and CDR2 is FQGNSA. V was pared by 1 base and J by 2 bases, with 15 bases between. CDR3 residues: CASSLELRAGTYEQYF. The DNA for the CDR3 is TGTGCCAGCAGCTTAGAACTTAGGGCGGGGACCTACGAGCAGTACTTC.

V usage is TRBV12-3 or TRBV12-4 and J usage is TRBJ2-7; TRBD2 might be the D (5 bases). V shed 1 base and J shed 11 bases, with 12 bases lying between them. CDR3 length: 12 residues. DNA for the CDR3: TGTGCCAGCAGTTTAGGGACTGAAAAGGAGTACTTC. This sequence encodes CASSLGTEKEYF.

There are a few counts of this clone. V gene TRBV11-3 combines with J gene TRBJ2-3; D might be TRBD1 (6 bases). The CDR3 is 15 amino acids. In germline, CDR1 is SGHNT, CDR2 YENEEA. The V and J ends lost 5 bases and 1 base respectively, with 13 bases between them. This CDR3 reads CASSQTRTGTDTQYF. The CDR3 nucleotides are TGTGCCAGCAGCCAGACTCGGACAGGCACAGATACGCAGTATTTT.

This rearrangement joins TRBV2 to TRBJ1-5; D not certain. This CDR3 region has 15 residues. Germline V gives CDR1 SNHLY, CDR2 FYNNEI. V lost 0 bases, J lost 9 bases, and 15 bases lay in between. This chain's CDR3 is CASSEATSGRTPQHF. The CDR3 DNA is TGTGCCAGCAGTGAAGCGACTTCGGGGAGGACGCCCCAGCATTTT.

The chain carries TRBV27 and TRBJ1-1, with D tentatively TRBD1 (5 bases). The CDR3 is made up of 11 amino acids. CDR1 MNHEY and CDR2 SMNVEV come from the germline V gene (reference sequence). V was pared by 7 bases and J by 4 bases, with 7 bases between. This CDR3 is CASTGFTEAFF. The CDR3 coding sequence is TGTGCCAGCACAGGGTTCACTGAAGCTTTCTTT.